This T cell receptor beta chain is drawn from a study of blood T cell repertoires in COVID-19. About the research overall: Samples representing acute and convalescent COVID-19 were sourced from the United States, Italy and Spain. T cells, B-cell-depleted T cells, or PBMCs provided the cDNA or gDNA that served as material.

As processed by the authors: It was from reference gene primer amplification that nucleated cell counts were estimated. Some clones are missing from TCRdb's copy, which holds only in-frame ones; the method was immunoSEQ multiplex PCR. V, J and clone size derive from that table, while D and trimming were established from the DNA sequence. The sample records some 96,000 clones, around four fifths being singletons. The receptor was isolated from a human donor in a cohort sampled during active COVID-19. Sequencing was done on a sample of peripheral blood.

CDR3 DNA sequence: TGTGCCAGTAGTAGTGCGGCAGTAGAATCACCCCTCCACTTT. It specifies CASSSAAVESPLHF. V and J are TRBV19 and TRBJ1-6; no clear D. V lost 4 bases and J 10 bases, leaving 14 bases between the germline ends. The CDR3 has 14 amino acids. Germline V lookup: CDR1 LNHDA, CDR2 SQIVND (reference sequence). The whole variable domain, remainder taken from reference TRBV19 and TRBJ1-6, is DGGITQSPKYLFRKEGQNVTLSCEQNLNHDAMYWYRQDPGQGLRLIYYSQIVNDFQKGDIAEGYSVSREKKESFPLTVTSAQKNPTAFYLCASSSAAVESPLHFGNGTRLTVT.